These 8 T cell receptor beta chains originate from one sample sequenced in a study of blood T cell repertoires in COVID-19. The assay was immunoSEQ multiplex PCR, and TCRdb's table has in-frame clones only and misses some. Seen here are roughly 250,000 clones, around 85% observed once, and the top ten hold roughly 3.5%. Sequencing was performed on PBMCs or T cells enriched from blood (not recorded which). Receptors were obtained from a woman aged 40 to 50 with acute COVID-19.

This chain joins TRBV7-8 and TRBJ2-7, with 7 bases that match TRBD1. The CDR3 totals 15 residues. Germline V gene data show CDR1 as SGHVS and CDR2 as FQNEAQ. J lost 5 bases, V lost 1 base, and 8 bases had no gene match. CDR3 DNA sequence: TGTGCCAGCAGCTTAGTTGGGACAGCCGGGAACGAGCAGTACTTC. Translating gives CASSLVGTAGNEQYF. Full variable domain (remainder filled in from reference TRBV7-8 and TRBJ2-7): GAGVSQSPRYKVAKRGQDVALRCDPISGHVSLFWYQQALGQGPEFLTYFQNEAQLDKSGLPSDRFFAERPEGSVSTLKIQRTQQEDSAVYLCASSLVGTAGNEQYFGPGTRLTVT.

This clone came up many times. The chain carries TRBV7-3 and TRBJ2-1; D remains unclear. The V and J ends lost 2 bases and 10 bases respectively, with 12 bases between them. Germline V CDR1 and CDR2: SGHTA, FQGTGA. The CDR3 loop spans 13 amino acids. CDR3 DNA: TGTGCCAGCAGCTTACCCAATCAGAGGGAGCAGTTCTTC. Translation: CASSLPNQREQFF.

This clone has more than one count but fewer than ten. CDR3 sequence (DNA): TGCGCCAGCAGCCGAGCGGGCAGAGCCATGAACACTGAAGCTTTCTTT. Amino acids: CASSRAGRAMNTEAFF. This chain links TRBV4-1 with TRBJ1-1, with D unclear. The CDR3 loop spans 16 amino acids. Looked up from germline, CDR1 is MGHRA and CDR2 is YSYEKL. V shed 4 bases and J shed 0 bases, with 15 bases lying between them.

This clone appeared a single time. The rearrangement uses TRBV6-1 and TRBJ2-3; 9 nucleotides line up with TRBD2. V shed 3 bases and J 4 bases; nucleotides not matched to a gene: 2. CDR1 and CDR2 from the germline V gene are MNHNS and SASEGT. The CDR3 length is 14 residues. The CDR3 DNA reads TGTGCCAGCAGTGATAGCGGGAGACCAGATACGCAGTATTTT. Protein sequence: CASSDSGRPDTQYF.

The chain links TRBV3-1 (or the pseudogene TRBV3-2) to TRBJ2-1; the match to TRBD2 covers 8 bases. CDR3 length equals 16 residues. The V gene end was trimmed by 1 base and the J gene end by 3 bases; junction bases not matched to a gene: 5. CDR1 LGHDT and CDR2 YNNKEL come from the germline V gene (reference sequence). This CDR3 is CASSQVLGTSYNEQFF. The CDR3 DNA is TGTGCCAGCAGCCAAGTTCTCGGGACTAGCTACAATGAGCAGTTCTTC.

V gene TRBV14 combines with J gene TRBJ2-7, with 8 positions matching TRBD1. The ends lost 4 bases at V and 3 bases at J; junction bases unmatched: 8. Per germline, CDR1 SGHDN and CDR2 FVKESK. The CDR3 extends over 15 amino acids. The CDR3 sequence: CASSRSGQAYYEQYF. For the CDR3, the DNA is TGTGCCAGCAGCCGATCGGGACAGGCGTACTACGAGCAGTACTTC.

V is TRBV19 and J is TRBJ1-2, with a tentative D call TRBD1 (5 bases). The CDR3 covers 15 residues. The germline CDR1 and CDR2 sequences are LNHDA and SQIVND (reference sequence). V was pared by 6 bases and J by 3 bases, with 17 bases between. The chain's CDR3 is CASRSIAGKDYGYTF. In nucleotides, the CDR3 is TGTGCCAGTAGATCTATAGCAGGGAAAGACTATGGCTACACCTTC.

The V and J genes are TRBV5-1 and TRBJ2-1; 9 bases are a match to TRBD2. The trim removed 4 bases at V and 0 bases at J, leaving 2 bases unmatched. Looked up from germline, CDR1 is SGHRS and CDR2 is YFSETQ. The CDR3 is 15 residues long. DNA of the CDR3: TGCGCCAGCAGCCCTAGCGGGGTCTCCTACAATGAGCAGTTCTTC. The encoded protein is CASSPSGVSYNEQFF.